This TCR beta chain was obtained from a study of blood T cell repertoires in COVID-19. Recruited during active infection, patients (from Seattle) were subsequently followed longitudinally. The CDR3 totals 15 residues. Germline values: CDR1 SGDLS, CDR2 YYNGEE. Trimming left V 0 bases short and J 5 bases short, with 14 bases between. Assay used: immunoSEQ multiplex PCR; TCRdb lists only in-frame clones, some missing. The top ten hold under 7% of the sample, which has roughly 300,000 clones, roughly 90% seen once. This TCR was recovered from a woman under 40 with COVID-19, enrolled during active disease. Sequencing input: peripheral blood. The gene calls are TRBV9 and TRBJ1-1, with D tentatively TRBD1 (6 bases). The CDR3 sequence: CASSVDGGRWTEAFF. The CDR3 DNA sequence: TGTGCCAGCAGCGTAGATGGGGGCCGTTGGACTGAAGCTTTCTTT.